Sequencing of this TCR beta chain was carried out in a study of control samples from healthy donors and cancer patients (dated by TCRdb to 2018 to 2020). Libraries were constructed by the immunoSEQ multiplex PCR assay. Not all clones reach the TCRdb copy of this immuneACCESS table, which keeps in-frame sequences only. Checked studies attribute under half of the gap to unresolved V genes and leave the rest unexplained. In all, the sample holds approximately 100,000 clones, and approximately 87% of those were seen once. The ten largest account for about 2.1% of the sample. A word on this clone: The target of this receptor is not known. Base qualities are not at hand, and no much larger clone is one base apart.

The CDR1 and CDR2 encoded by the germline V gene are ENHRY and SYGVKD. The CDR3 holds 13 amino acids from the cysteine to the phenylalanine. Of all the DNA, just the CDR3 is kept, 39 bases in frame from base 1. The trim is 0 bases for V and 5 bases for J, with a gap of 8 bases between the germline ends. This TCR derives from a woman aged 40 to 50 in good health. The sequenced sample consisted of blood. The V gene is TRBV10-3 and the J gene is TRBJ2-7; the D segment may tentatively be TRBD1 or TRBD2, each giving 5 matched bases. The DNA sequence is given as TGTGCCATCAGTGAGTCTGGGGGTAACGAGCAGTACTTC. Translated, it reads CAISESGGNEQYF.